The TCR beta chain under discussion was sequenced for a study of shared clonotypes between healthy human individuals. This clone was detected a few times. Its antigen is unknown. Relative to the germline gene, one junction end is altered; a read error may explain this. Cells designated naive CD8 were CD45RO-negative and were positively selected for CCR7, with terminally differentiated effector memory CD45RA+ cells excluded. This CDR3 region has 13 residues. The germline gives CDR1 LNHDA, CDR2 SQIVND (reference sequence). General observations from the study: Rarefaction showed that sequencing of sorted subsets was incomplete (despite large depth). Shared clonotypes across all four donors exceeded non-shared ones in generation probability. A generally larger estimated richness was seen in naive subsets than in memory subsets.

Clones were sequenced by immunoSEQ multiplex PCR, and TCRdb holds only the in-frame ones, with some missing. The sample lists hundreds of thousands of clones, 90% to 95% seen once, with around 0.11% in the top ten. The chain employs TRBV19 and TRBJ1-1, with a possible D match to TRBD1 (5 bases). Sequenced: naive CD8+ T cells sorted from blood. The receptor's source is a woman younger than 45 in good health. CDR3 residues: CASTIGQNTEAFF. The DNA for the CDR3 is TGTGCCAGTACTATAGGACAGAACACTGAAGCTTTCTTT. Based on the CDR3 plus reference TRBV19 and TRBJ1-1, the full variable domain is DGGITQSPKYLFRKEGQNVTLSCEQNLNHDAMYWYRQDPGQGLRLIYYSQIVNDFQKGDIAEGYSVSREKKESFPLTVTSAQKNPTAFYLCASTIGQNTEAFFGQGTRLTVV.